Each of the 21 T cell receptor beta chains below was sequenced from the same sample in a study of cytomegalovirus exposure and HLA in healthy donors. Use of 60 Vbeta and 13 Jbeta primers characterized the PCR. The assay was immunoSEQ multiplex PCR, and TCRdb's table has in-frame clones only and misses some. Found here are over 150,000 clones, roughly 70% of them singletons; the top ten hold approximately 3%. Sequenced material: PBMCs. The receptor set was obtained from a young woman in good health and CMV-seronegative.

The chain combines TRBV27 with TRBJ2-7; tentative D call: TRBD2 (6 bases). CDR3 size: 13 residues. V gave up 8 bases and J gave up 3 bases, with 14 bases separating them. Per the germline V gene, CDR1 is MNHEY and CDR2 is SMNVEV (reference sequence). The CDR3 DNA reads TGTGCCAGCGGTCCGGGGGAAGACTACGAGCAGTACTTC. Its translation is CASGPGEDYEQYF.

The V and J genes are TRBV28 and TRBJ2-7; no clear D. Trimming cost V 3 bases and J 2 bases, with 11 bases left between them. This CDR3 is built from 14 residues. Germline loops: CDR1 MDHEN, CDR2 SYDVKM. This CDR3 reads CASSFGSTTYEQYF. The CDR3 DNA follows: TGTGCCAGCAGTTTCGGCAGTACTACCTACGAGCAGTACTTC.

CDR3 region: CASSLSGTGSQPQHF. The CDR3 DNA follows: TGTGCCAGCAGCTTATCCGGGACAGGGTCTCAGCCCCAGCATTTT. The rearrangement uses TRBV7-9 and TRBJ1-5, with 9 bases aligning to TRBD1. Per the germline V gene, CDR1 is SEHNR and CDR2 is FQNEAQ (reference sequence). V shed 2 bases and J 6 bases; nucleotides not matched to a gene: 5. CDR3 length: 15 residues.

This clone has only one observation. As DNA, the CDR3 is TGTGCCAGCAGTTTTCAAAACAATGAGCAGTTCTTC. This gives the protein CASSFQNNEQFF. The chain uses TRBV7-9 and TRBJ2-1; D is uncertain. V dropped 6 bases and J dropped 5 bases, with 8 bases sitting between them. The CDR3 consists of 12 residues. Germline V lookup: CDR1 SEHNR, CDR2 FQNEAQ (reference sequence).

This chain joins TRBV5-6 and TRBJ2-1; TRBD2 might be the D (6 bases). The CDR3 loop spans 12 amino acids. CDR1 is SGHDT, CDR2 YYEEEE, per germline. Deletions cut 3 bases from V and 5 bases from J, with 6 bases between. The chain's CDR3 is CASSSGDNEQFF. CDR3 nucleotides: TGTGCCAGCAGCTCGGGAGACAATGAGCAGTTCTTC.

This clone has a handful of counts. J is TRBJ2-3 and V is TRBV28, with TRBD1 matching over 8 bases. Germline trimming cut 5 bases from V and 5 bases from J; bases unmatched to any gene: 6. Germline-derived CDR1 and CDR2 are MDHEN and SYDVKM. The CDR3 extends over 14 amino acids. The CDR3 here is CASSPGQGKDTQYF. CDR3 nucleotide sequence: TGTGCCAGCAGTCCAGGACAGGGAAAAGATACGCAGTATTTT.

This clone was counted once. The gene calls are TRBV27 and TRBJ2-3; D is perhaps TRBD2 (6 bases). The length of the CDR3 is 16 residues. V was trimmed by 4 bases and J by 0 bases, leaving 14 bases between them. Germline values: CDR1 MNHEY, CDR2 SMNVEV (reference sequence). Here the CDR3 reads CASSSPSGHSTDTQYF. The CDR3 coding sequence is TGTGCCAGCAGTTCTCCGAGCGGGCATAGCACAGATACGCAGTATTTT.

The chain joins TRBV7-3 to TRBJ2-1; 9 nucleotides match TRBD2. Germline-derived CDR1 and CDR2 are SGHTA and FQGTGA. The length of the CDR3 is 16 residues. Germline trimming cut 2 bases from V and 8 bases from J; bases unmatched to any gene: 10. In nucleotides, the CDR3 is TGTGCCAGCAGCTTAGTTAGCGGGAGTCTGCAGCATGAGCAGTTCTTC. Translated, it gives CASSLVSGSLQHEQFF.

The rearrangement links TRBV30 to TRBJ2-1, with a possible D match to TRBD1 (5 bases). Germline loops: CDR1 GTSNPN, CDR2 SVGIG (reference sequence). The length of the CDR3 is 16 residues. Trimming took 2 bases from V and 2 from J, leaving 16 bases between them. The CDR3 nucleotides read TGTGCCTGGAGTCCCCCCTCAGGGTTACCCTACAATGAGCAGTTCTTC. Translation gives CAWSPPSGLPYNEQFF.

This clone has just a few counts. The rearrangement links TRBV4-1 to TRBJ2-7; 11 bases are shared with TRBD2. Per the germline V gene, CDR1 is MGHRA and CDR2 is YSYEKL. This CDR3 region has 17 residues. The J segment lost 3 bases and the V segment lost 0 bases, leaving 7 bases of the junction unmatched. The chain's CDR3 is CASSQDRRTSGYYEQYF. CDR3 in DNA: TGCGCCAGCAGCCAAGATAGAAGGACTAGCGGGTACTACGAGCAGTACTTC.

The chain couples TRBV5-6 to TRBJ1-6, with 9 bases that match TRBD1. CDR3 length: 14 amino acids. Germline V gene sequence: CDR1 SGHDT, CDR2 YYEEEE. V dropped 2 bases and J dropped 10; count of bases not matched to a gene: 4. The CDR3 DNA reads as TGTGCCAGCAGCTTCCTGGACAGGGGATCACCCCTCCACTTT. Translating gives CASSFLDRGSPLHF.

The gene calls are TRBV29-1 and TRBJ1-1; 9 nucleotides match TRBD1. The CDR3 runs 12 residues. The ends lost 6 bases at V and 4 bases at J; junction bases unmatched: 3. Germline V lookup: CDR1 SQVTM, CDR2 ANQGSEA. CDR3 DNA: TGCAGCGTGGACAGGGGAGGCACTGAAGCTTTCTTT. The encoded protein is CSVDRGGTEAFF.

This clone turned up a few times. The chain combines TRBV11-2 with TRBJ2-3; D is possibly TRBD2 (6 bases). The germline CDR1 and CDR2 sequences are SGHAT and FQNNGV. The CDR3 has 16 amino acids. Trimming cost V 0 bases and J 0 bases, with 10 bases left between them. CDR3 sequence reads: CASSLDGDSSTDTQYF. The DNA of the CDR3 is TGTGCCAGCAGCTTAGACGGGGACTCCAGCACAGATACGCAGTATTTT.

This clone was seen a handful of times. The chain has TRBV4-1 and TRBJ1-2; maybe TRBD1 (6 bases). The CDR3 totals 14 residues. Trimming stripped 2 bases from V and 8 bases from J, with 15 bases between. The germline gives CDR1 MGHRA, CDR2 YSYEKL. DNA for the CDR3: TGCGCCAGCAGCCAACCAACCAGGGGAAGGGGCTACACCTTC. Amino acids: CASSQPTRGRGYTF.

V and J are TRBV7-3 and TRBJ2-3; 10 bases align to TRBD1. The germline V gene has CDR1 SGHTA and CDR2 FQGTGA. V shed 2 bases, J shed 4 bases, and the junction held 3 bases outside the gene matches. The CDR3 sequence is 15 residues long. The CDR3 region is CASSLQGQGSDTQYF. The CDR3 nucleotides read TGTGCCAGCAGCTTACAGGGACAGGGGTCAGATACGCAGTATTTT.

This clone has a handful of counts. The chain links TRBV6-5 to TRBJ1-6, with no clear D. Between the trimmed V and J ends, which lost 6 bases and 9 bases, there was a span of 12 bases. The V gene's germline CDR1 is MNHEY and CDR2 SVGAGI. There are 13 residues in the CDR3. CDR3 sequence (DNA): TGTGCCAGCAGCTTGGACTTAGTTTCACCCCTCCACTTT. It is translated as CASSLDLVSPLHF.

The chain combines TRBV4-2 with TRBJ1-2; D remains unclear. The CDR3 has 14 amino acids. With 3 bases removed from V and 6 bases from J, the gap between germline ends came to 14 bases. Per germline, CDR1 LGHNA and CDR2 YNFKEQ. This CDR3 reads CASSQLVGRNGYTF. The CDR3 bases are TGTGCCAGCAGCCAGCTAGTAGGGAGAAATGGCTACACCTTC.

The rearrangement links TRBV28 to TRBJ2-7, with TRBD1 matching 7 bases. The CDR3 is made up of 16 amino acids. From germline, CDR1 is MDHEN and CDR2 SYDVKM. Trimming at V came to 3 bases and at J to 4 bases, leaving 12 bases not matched to a gene. Here the CDR3 DNA reads TGTGCCAGCAGTTTGAAAGGGGGCGCGAAGGTTTACGAGCAGTACTTC. Residues: CASSLKGGAKVYEQYF.

V usage is TRBV4-3 and J usage is TRBJ2-7, with TRBD2 as a possible D gene (5 bases). This CDR3 contains 14 residues. V was shortened by 3 bases and J by 2 bases, with 11 bases between the two germline ends. Per germline, CDR1 LGHNA and CDR2 YSLEER. The CDR3 spells CASSHLGGTYEQYF. The DNA of the CDR3 is TGCGCCAGCAGCCATTTAGGAGGAACCTACGAGCAGTACTTC.

The chain carries TRBV15 and TRBJ2-7; weak D call: TRBD1 (5 bases). Trimming pared 3 bases from V and 2 bases from J, leaving 11 bases between. The CDR3 runs 14 residues. CDR1 and CDR2 (germline): LNHNV, YYDKDF (reference sequence). The DNA for the CDR3 is TGTGCCACCAGCAGGGATAGGGGAACCTACGAGCAGTACTTC. Its translation is CATSRDRGTYEQYF.

The chain links TRBV6-6 to TRBJ2-5; a possible D gene is TRBD2 (5 bases). The CDR3 is made up of 12 amino acids. The germline CDR1 and CDR2 sequences are MNHNY and SVGAGI (reference sequence). The germline V and J ends were trimmed by 3 bases and 7 bases, with 9 bases remaining between them. In DNA, the CDR3 is TGTGCCAGCAGTTATCATGAGGGGACCCAGTACTTC. Amino acid sequence: CASSYHEGTQYF.